A selection of T cell receptor beta chains follows, all from one sample in a study of response to subunit inactivated influenza vaccine. TCRdb ran MiXCR on the RT-PCR reads and lists one entry per CDR3 protein. The sample consists of approximately 700,000 distinct CDR3 sequences, about 15% of them appearing once. The source was PBMCs from blood, collected 14 days before vaccination. Every receptor here comes from a middle-aged man who received an inactivated influenza vaccine. Both conserved end residues are part of each CDR3. Each record gives: V gene, CDR3 length, J gene, clone size, D gene, CDR3 protein. The D gene is left open where the match is weak. Clone size is shown for a subset of rows, as once, few, many or a class of expanded clone.

v_gene: TRBV28
len: 14
j_gene: TRBJ2-7
abundance: NA
d_gene: NA
CDR3aa: CASSLLPGSYEQYF

v_gene: TRBV28
len: 16
j_gene: TRBJ2-7
abundance: NA
d_gene: TRBD1
CDR3aa: CASSPATGGGPREQYF

v_gene: TRBV7-2
len: 13
j_gene: TRBJ2-7
abundance: few
d_gene: NA
CDR3aa: CASSPSPHYEQYF

v_gene: TRBV7-8
len: 15
j_gene: TRBJ2-1
abundance: NA
d_gene: TRBD2
CDR3aa: CASSLARERHNEQFF

v_gene: TRBV3-1
len: 19
j_gene: TRBJ2-6
abundance: NA
d_gene: TRBD1
CDR3aa: CASSHGTGAFSSGANVLTF

v_gene: TRBV28
len: 14
j_gene: TRBJ1-2
abundance: few
d_gene: NA
CDR3aa: CASSPRTPNYGYTF

v_gene: TRBV7-2
len: 14
j_gene: TRBJ1-3
abundance: NA
d_gene: NA
CDR3aa: CASSSGQSGNTIYF

v_gene: TRBV29-1
len: 14
j_gene: TRBJ2-5
abundance: NA
d_gene: NA
CDR3aa: CSVEDEGGQETQYF

v_gene: TRBV29-1
len: 13
j_gene: TRBJ2-7
abundance: NA
d_gene: TRBD2
CDR3aa: CSVGISGSYEQYF

v_gene: TRBV28
len: 13
j_gene: TRBJ2-1
abundance: once
d_gene: TRBD2
CDR3aa: CASSLSRTSKQFF

v_gene: TRBV5-1
len: 14
j_gene: TRBJ1-1
abundance: once
d_gene: NA
CDR3aa: CASSLGGPGDEAFF

v_gene: TRBV20-1
len: 14
j_gene: TRBJ2-3
abundance: few
d_gene: TRBD1
CDR3aa: CSARGRGFTDTQYF

v_gene: TRBV6-2/TRBV6-3
len: 15
j_gene: TRBJ2-7
abundance: NA
d_gene: NA
CDR3aa: CASSYRGTGGVEQYF

v_gene: TRBV7-9
len: 14
j_gene: TRBJ2-7
abundance: NA
d_gene: NA
CDR3aa: CASRGGSTNGEQYF

v_gene: TRBV9
len: 17
j_gene: TRBJ2-1
abundance: NA
d_gene: TRBD2
CDR3aa: CASSVLPSRTSGAEQFF

v_gene: TRBV6-2/TRBV6-3
len: 14
j_gene: TRBJ2-3
abundance: many
d_gene: TRBD2
CDR3aa: CATYRREVGHTQYF

v_gene: TRBV29-1
len: 12
j_gene: TRBJ2-7
abundance: few
d_gene: NA
CDR3aa: CSVLGSTYEQYF

v_gene: TRBV4-2
len: 14
j_gene: TRBJ2-2
abundance: NA
d_gene: TRBD1
CDR3aa: CASSSGQGHRELFF

v_gene: TRBV21-1
len: 17
j_gene: TRBJ2-2
abundance: NA
d_gene: NA
CDR3aa: CASSKRTGVPHPGELFF

v_gene: TRBV19
len: 16
j_gene: TRBJ1-5
abundance: few
d_gene: NA
CDR3aa: CASNSPGRVGNQPQHF

v_gene: TRBV7-2
len: 15
j_gene: TRBJ2-7
abundance: NA
d_gene: TRBD2
CDR3aa: CASSLLGLAGGEQYF

v_gene: TRBV4-1
len: 15
j_gene: TRBJ2-7
abundance: NA
d_gene: NA
CDR3aa: CASSQGLAPNYEQYF

v_gene: TRBV10-3
len: 13
j_gene: TRBJ2-7
abundance: many
d_gene: NA
CDR3aa: CAINRDINNEQYF

v_gene: TRBV7-2
len: 14
j_gene: TRBJ2-3
abundance: many
d_gene: NA
CDR3aa: CASSGQGNTDTQYF

v_gene: TRBV20-1
len: 14
j_gene: TRBJ2-7
abundance: NA
d_gene: TRBD2
CDR3aa: CSAAPRGGSYEQYF

v_gene: TRBV5-6
len: 16
j_gene: TRBJ2-2
abundance: NA
d_gene: NA
CDR3aa: CASSSTQGPNTGELFF

v_gene: TRBV24-1
len: 15
j_gene: TRBJ2-2
abundance: NA
d_gene: TRBD1
CDR3aa: CATSENRGQIGELFF

v_gene: TRBV7-2
len: 14
j_gene: TRBJ2-7
abundance: many
d_gene: NA
CDR3aa: CASSFSVSSYEQYF

v_gene: TRBV15
len: 15
j_gene: TRBJ1-6
abundance: NA
d_gene: NA
CDR3aa: CATSRDQGLRSPLHF

v_gene: TRBV20-1
len: 13
j_gene: TRBJ2-1
abundance: NA
d_gene: NA
CDR3aa: CSAWGNFYGEQFF

v_gene: TRBV5-1
len: 16
j_gene: TRBJ2-2
abundance: NA
d_gene: TRBD2
CDR3aa: CASSLTGLATTGELFF

v_gene: TRBV20-1
len: 15
j_gene: TRBJ2-2
abundance: NA
d_gene: TRBD2
CDR3aa: CSASTGTRYTGELFF

v_gene: TRBV5-1
len: 17
j_gene: TRBJ2-1
abundance: NA
d_gene: TRBD2
CDR3aa: CASSLRAGGSSYNEQFF

v_gene: TRBV12-3/TRBV12-4
len: 16
j_gene: TRBJ2-6
abundance: NA
d_gene: NA
CDR3aa: CASRLQGSSGANVLTF

v_gene: TRBV9
len: 14
j_gene: TRBJ1-6
abundance: many
d_gene: TRBD1
CDR3aa: CASSRTGANSPLHF

v_gene: TRBV7-2
len: 13
j_gene: TRBJ2-1
abundance: NA
d_gene: NA
CDR3aa: CASSLVSVNEQFF

v_gene: TRBV12-3/TRBV12-4
len: 14
j_gene: TRBJ2-2
abundance: few
d_gene: NA
CDR3aa: CASRRGDNTGELFF

v_gene: TRBV30
len: 14
j_gene: TRBJ2-7
abundance: many
d_gene: TRBD1
CDR3aa: CAWSAGQGWNEQYF

v_gene: TRBV6-1
len: 15
j_gene: TRBJ2-3
abundance: NA
d_gene: TRBD2
CDR3aa: CASSPLAGAVDTQYF

v_gene: TRBV20-1
len: 15
j_gene: TRBJ1-5
abundance: many
d_gene: NA
CDR3aa: CSATPRTYSNQPQHF

v_gene: TRBV11-1
len: 15
j_gene: TRBJ2-5
abundance: NA
d_gene: NA
CDR3aa: CASSPPQGRQETQYF

v_gene: TRBV7-2
len: 14
j_gene: TRBJ1-3
abundance: many
d_gene: NA
CDR3aa: CASSPQGSGNTIYF

v_gene: TRBV7-3
len: 16
j_gene: TRBJ2-3
abundance: few
d_gene: TRBD2
CDR3aa: CASSSGSASGRNTQYF

v_gene: TRBV20-1
len: 14
j_gene: TRBJ2-1
abundance: few
d_gene: TRBD2
CDR3aa: CSAQTSGRHNEQFF

v_gene: TRBV15
len: 16
j_gene: TRBJ2-3
abundance: NA
d_gene: NA
CDR3aa: CATSRAIGLSTDTQYF

v_gene: TRBV20-1
len: 13
j_gene: TRBJ2-7
abundance: few
d_gene: NA
CDR3aa: CSASPGPTYEQYF

v_gene: TRBV12-3/TRBV12-4
len: 14
j_gene: TRBJ1-2
abundance: NA
d_gene: TRBD1
CDR3aa: CASSLTTGDYGYTF

v_gene: TRBV27
len: 15
j_gene: TRBJ1-5
abundance: few
d_gene: TRBD1
CDR3aa: CASRSGTALNQPQHF

v_gene: TRBV9
len: 16
j_gene: TRBJ2-2
abundance: few
d_gene: NA
CDR3aa: CASSVGGGGASGELFF